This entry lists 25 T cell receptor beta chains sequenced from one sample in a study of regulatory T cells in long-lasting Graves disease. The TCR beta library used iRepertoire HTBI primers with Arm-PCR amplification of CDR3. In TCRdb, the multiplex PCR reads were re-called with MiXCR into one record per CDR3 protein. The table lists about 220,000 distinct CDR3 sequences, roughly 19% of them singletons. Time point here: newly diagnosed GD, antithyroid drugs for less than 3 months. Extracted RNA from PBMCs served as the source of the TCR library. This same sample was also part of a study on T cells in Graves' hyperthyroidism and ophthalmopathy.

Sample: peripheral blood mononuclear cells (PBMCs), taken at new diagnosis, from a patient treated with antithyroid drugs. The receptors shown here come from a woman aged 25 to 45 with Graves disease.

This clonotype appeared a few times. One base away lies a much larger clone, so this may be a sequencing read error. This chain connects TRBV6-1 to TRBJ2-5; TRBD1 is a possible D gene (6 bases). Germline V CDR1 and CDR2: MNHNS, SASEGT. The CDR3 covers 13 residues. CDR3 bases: TGTGCCAGCACCTCGCTCAGGGGAGAGACCCTGTACTTC. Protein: CASTSLRGETLYF.

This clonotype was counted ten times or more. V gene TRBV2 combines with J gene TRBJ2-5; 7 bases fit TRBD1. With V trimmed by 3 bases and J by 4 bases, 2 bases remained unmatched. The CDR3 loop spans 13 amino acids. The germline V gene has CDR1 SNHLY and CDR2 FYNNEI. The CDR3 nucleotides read TGTGCCAGCAGTGAGGGACAGACAGAGACCCAGTACTTC. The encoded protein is CASSEGQTETQYF.

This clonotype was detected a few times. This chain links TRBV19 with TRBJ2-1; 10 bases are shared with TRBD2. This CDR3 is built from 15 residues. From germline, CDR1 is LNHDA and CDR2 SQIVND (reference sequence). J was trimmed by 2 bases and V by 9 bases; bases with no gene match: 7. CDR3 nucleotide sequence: TGTGCCAGCAGAATCAGCGGGGGGGCCTACAATGAGCAGTTCTTC. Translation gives CASRISGGAYNEQFF.

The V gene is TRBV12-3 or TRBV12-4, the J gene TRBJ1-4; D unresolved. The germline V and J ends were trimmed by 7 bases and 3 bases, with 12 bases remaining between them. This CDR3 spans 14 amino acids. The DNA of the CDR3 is TGTGCCAGCACCATGCACGGCGCTAATGAAAAACTGTTTTTT. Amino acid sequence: CASTMHGANEKLFF.

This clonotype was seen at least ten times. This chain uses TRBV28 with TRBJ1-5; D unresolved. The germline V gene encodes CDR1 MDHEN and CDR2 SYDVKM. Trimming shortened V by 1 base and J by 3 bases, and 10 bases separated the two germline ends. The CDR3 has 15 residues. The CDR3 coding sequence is TGTGCCAGCAGTTTATTGGACGGTTCCAATCAGCCCCAGCATTTT. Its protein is CASSLLDGSNQPQHF.

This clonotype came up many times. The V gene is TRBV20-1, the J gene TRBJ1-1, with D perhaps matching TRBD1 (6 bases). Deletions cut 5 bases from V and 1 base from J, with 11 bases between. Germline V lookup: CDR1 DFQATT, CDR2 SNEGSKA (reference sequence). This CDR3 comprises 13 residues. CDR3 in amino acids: CSAQGIRNTEAFF. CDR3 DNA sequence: TGCAGTGCTCAGGGGATACGGAACACTGAAGCTTTCTTT.

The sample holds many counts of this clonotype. Written as DNA, the CDR3 is TGTGCCTGGAGGGCGTTCGGCGGGAGGGCCTACGAGCAGTACTTC. Translated: CAWRAFGGRAYEQYF. The chain employs TRBV30 and TRBJ2-7, with TRBD2 identical over 9 bases. J was trimmed by 2 bases and V by 3 bases; bases with no gene match: 8. There are 15 residues in the CDR3. CDR1 and CDR2 (germline): GTSNPN, SVGIG (reference sequence). Variable domain in full (rest from reference TRBV30 and TRBJ2-7): SQTIHQWPATLVQPVGSPLSLECTVEGTSNPNLYWYRQAAGRGLQLLFYSVGIGQISSEVPQNLSASRPQDRQFILSSKKLLLSDSGFYLCAWRAFGGRAYEQYFGPGTRLTVT.

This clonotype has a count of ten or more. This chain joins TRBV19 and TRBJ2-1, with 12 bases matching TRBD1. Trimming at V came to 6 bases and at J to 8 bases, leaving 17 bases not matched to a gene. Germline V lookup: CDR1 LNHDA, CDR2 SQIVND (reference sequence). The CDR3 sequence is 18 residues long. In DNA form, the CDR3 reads TGTGCCAGTAGCGGGACAGGGGGCCTGATCGCCCCTGGGTATGAGCAGTTCTTC. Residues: CASSGTGGLIAPGYEQFF.

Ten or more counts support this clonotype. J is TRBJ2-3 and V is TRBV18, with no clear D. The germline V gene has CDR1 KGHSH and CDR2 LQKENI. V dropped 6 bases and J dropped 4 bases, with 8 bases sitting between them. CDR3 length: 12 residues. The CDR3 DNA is TGTGCCAGCTCCTCCGATTCAGATACGCAGTATTTT. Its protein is CASSSDSDTQYF. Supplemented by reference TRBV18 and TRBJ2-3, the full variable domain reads NAGVMQNPRHLVRRRGQEARLRCSPMKGHSHVYWYRQLPEEGLKFMVYLQKENIIDESGMPKERFSAEFPKEGPSILRIQQVVRGDSAAYFCASSSDSDTQYFGPGTRLTVL.

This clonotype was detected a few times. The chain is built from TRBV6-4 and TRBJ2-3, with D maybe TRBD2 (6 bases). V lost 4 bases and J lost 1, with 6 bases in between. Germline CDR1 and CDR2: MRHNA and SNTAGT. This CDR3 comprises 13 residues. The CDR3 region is CASSAGGTDTQYF. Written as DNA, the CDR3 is TGTGCCAGCAGTGCGGGGGGCACAGATACGCAGTATTTT.

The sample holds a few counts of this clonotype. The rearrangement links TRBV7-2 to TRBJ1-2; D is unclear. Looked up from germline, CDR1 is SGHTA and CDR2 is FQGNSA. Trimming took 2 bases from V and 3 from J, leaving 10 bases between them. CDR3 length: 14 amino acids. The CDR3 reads CASSLRTDYYGYTF. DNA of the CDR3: TGTGCCAGCAGCTTAAGGACTGATTACTATGGCTACACCTTC.

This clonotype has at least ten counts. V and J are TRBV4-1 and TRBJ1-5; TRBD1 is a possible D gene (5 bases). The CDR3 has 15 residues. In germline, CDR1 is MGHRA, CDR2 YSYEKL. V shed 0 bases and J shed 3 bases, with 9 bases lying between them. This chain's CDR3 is CASSQDRQYNQPQHF. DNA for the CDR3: TGCGCCAGCAGCCAAGACAGACAGTACAATCAGCCCCAGCATTTT.

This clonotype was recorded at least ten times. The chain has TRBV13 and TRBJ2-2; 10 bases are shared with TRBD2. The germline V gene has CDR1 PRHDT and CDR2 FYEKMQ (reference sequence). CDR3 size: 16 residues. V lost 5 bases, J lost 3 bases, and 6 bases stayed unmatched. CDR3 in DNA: TGTGCCAGCAGCCCTGGACTAGCGGAATACACCGGGGAGCTGTTTTTT. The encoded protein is CASSPGLAEYTGELFF.

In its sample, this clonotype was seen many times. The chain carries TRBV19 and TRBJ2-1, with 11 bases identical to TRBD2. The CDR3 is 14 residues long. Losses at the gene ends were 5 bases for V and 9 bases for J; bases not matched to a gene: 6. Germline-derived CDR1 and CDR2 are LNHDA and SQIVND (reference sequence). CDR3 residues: CASSVLAGGAEQFF. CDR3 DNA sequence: TGTGCCAGTAGTGTTCTAGCGGGAGGTGCTGAGCAGTTCTTC. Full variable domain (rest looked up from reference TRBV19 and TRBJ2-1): DGGITQSPKYLFRKEGQNVTLSCEQNLNHDAMYWYRQDPGQGLRLIYYSQIVNDFQKGDIAEGYSVSREKKESFPLTVTSAQKNPTAFYLCASSVLAGGAEQFFGPGTRLTVL.

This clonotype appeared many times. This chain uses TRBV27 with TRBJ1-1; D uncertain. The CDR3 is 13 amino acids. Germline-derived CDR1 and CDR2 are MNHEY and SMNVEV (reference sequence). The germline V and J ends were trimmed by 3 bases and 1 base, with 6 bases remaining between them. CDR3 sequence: CASSFRENTEAFF. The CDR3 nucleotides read TGTGCCAGCAGTTTTCGGGAGAACACTGAAGCTTTCTTT.

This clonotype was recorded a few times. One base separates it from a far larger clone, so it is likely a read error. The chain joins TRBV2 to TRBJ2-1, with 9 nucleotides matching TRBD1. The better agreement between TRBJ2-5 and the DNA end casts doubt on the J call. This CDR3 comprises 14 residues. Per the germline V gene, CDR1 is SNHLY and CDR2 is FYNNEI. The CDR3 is CASSPGTGRETQYF. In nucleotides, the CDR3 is TGTGCCAGCTCCCCTGGGACAGGGAGAGAGACCCAGTACTTC.

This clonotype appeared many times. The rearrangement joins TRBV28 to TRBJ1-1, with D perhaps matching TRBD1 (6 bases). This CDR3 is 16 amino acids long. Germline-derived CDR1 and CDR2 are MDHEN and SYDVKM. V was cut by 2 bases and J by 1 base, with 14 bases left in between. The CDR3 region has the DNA TGTGCCAGCAGTTTAATCCCCGGGACATCGAACACTGAAGCTTTCTTT. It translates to CASSLIPGTSNTEAFF. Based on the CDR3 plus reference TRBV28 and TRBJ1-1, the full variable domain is DVKVTQSSRYLVKRTGEKVFLECVQDMDHENMFWYRQDPGLGLRLIYFSYDVKMKEKGDIPEGYSVSREKKERFSLILESASTNQTSMYLCASSLIPGTSNTEAFFGQGTRLTVV.

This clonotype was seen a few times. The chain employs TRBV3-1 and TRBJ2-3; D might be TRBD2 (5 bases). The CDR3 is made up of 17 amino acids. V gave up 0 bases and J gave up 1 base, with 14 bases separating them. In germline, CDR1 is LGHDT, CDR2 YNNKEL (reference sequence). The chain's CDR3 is CASSQDGSSRGTDTQYF. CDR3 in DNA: TGTGCCAGCAGCCAAGATGGTTCTAGCAGAGGCACAGATACGCAGTATTTT.

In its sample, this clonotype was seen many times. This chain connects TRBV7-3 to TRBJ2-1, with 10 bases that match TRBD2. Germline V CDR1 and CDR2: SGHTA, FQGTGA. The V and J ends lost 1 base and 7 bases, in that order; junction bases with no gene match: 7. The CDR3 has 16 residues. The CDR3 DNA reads TGTGCCAGCAGCTTAAACCCTAGCGGGGGAAGAAATGAGCAGTTCTTC. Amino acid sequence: CASSLNPSGGRNEQFF.

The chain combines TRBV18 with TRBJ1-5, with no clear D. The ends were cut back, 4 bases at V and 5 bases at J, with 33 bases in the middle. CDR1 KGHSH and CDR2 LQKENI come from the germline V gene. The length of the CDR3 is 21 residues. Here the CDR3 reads CASSQYPAPAEILQSDQPQHF. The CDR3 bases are TGTGCCAGCTCACAATACCCGGCCCCAGCCGAAATCCTTCAGAGCGATCAGCCCCAGCATTTT. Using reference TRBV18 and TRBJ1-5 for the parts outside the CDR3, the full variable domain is NAGVMQNPRHLVRRRGQEARLRCSPMKGHSHVYWYRQLPEEGLKFMVYLQKENIIDESGMPKERFSAEFPKEGPSILRIQQVVRGDSAAYFCASSQYPAPAEILQSDQPQHFGDGTRLSIL.

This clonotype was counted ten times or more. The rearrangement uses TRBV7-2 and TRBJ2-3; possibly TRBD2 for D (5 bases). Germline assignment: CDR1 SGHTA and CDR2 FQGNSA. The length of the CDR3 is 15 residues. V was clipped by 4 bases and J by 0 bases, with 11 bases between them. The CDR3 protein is CASSSDYLSTDTQYF. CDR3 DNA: TGTGCCAGCAGCTCCGACTACCTCAGCACAGATACGCAGTATTTT.

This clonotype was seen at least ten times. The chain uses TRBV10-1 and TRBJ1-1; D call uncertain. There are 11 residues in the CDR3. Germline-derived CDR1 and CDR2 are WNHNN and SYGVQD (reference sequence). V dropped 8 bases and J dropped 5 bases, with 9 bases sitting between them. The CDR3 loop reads CASPPRTEAFF. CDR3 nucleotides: TGCGCCAGCCCCCCGCGGACTGAAGCTTTCTTT.

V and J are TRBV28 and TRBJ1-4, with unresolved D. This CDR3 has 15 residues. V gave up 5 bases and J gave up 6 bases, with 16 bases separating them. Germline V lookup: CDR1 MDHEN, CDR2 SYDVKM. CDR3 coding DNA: TGTGCCAGCAGTAGGCGGTCAGGTCCGGATGAAAAACTGTTTTTT. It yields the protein CASSRRSGPDEKLFF.

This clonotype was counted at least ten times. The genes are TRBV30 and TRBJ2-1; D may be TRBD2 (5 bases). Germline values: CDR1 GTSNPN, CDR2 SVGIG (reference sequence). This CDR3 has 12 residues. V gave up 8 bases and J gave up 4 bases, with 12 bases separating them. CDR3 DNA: TGTGCCCGCCTTGGACTGTACAATGAGCAGTTCTTC. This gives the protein CARLGLYNEQFF.

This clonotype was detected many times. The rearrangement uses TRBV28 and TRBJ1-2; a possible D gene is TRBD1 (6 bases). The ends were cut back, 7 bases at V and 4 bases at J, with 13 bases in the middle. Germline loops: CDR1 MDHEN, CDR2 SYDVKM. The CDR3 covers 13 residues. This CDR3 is CASTQGGGYGYTF. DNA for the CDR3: TGTGCCAGCACACAGGGAGGAGGCTATGGCTACACCTTC.